These 18 T cell receptor beta chains came from one sample sequenced in a study of blood T cells in healthy people across ages. A second 7 to 11 cycle PCR used barcoded and J-beta primers. TCRdb itself ran the 5' RACE reads through MiXCR, one entry per CDR3 protein. The sample holds some 640,000 distinct CDR3 sequences, around 31% seen once. The sequenced material came from blood. These receptors all come from a woman aged 80 or over in good health.

Many counts were recorded for this clonotype. V and J are TRBV30 and TRBJ2-7, with D perhaps matching TRBD1 (6 bases). CDR3 length: 11 amino acids. Trimming removed 7 bases at V and 4 bases at J, with 11 bases between. Per germline, CDR1 GTSNPN and CDR2 SVGIG (reference sequence). CDR3 loop: CASERGYEQYF. The CDR3 DNA reads as TGTGCCTCCGAGAGGGGGTACGAGCAGTACTTC.

This clonotype has a handful of counts. This rearrangement joins TRBV4-3 to TRBJ1-4; D possibly corresponds to TRBD1 (6 bases). Germline-derived CDR1 and CDR2 are LGHNA and YSLEER. Between the trimmed V and J ends, which lost 3 bases and 4 bases, there was a span of 15 bases. This CDR3 region has 16 residues. The CDR3 reads CASSQSTGTLNEKLFF. CDR3 sequence (DNA): TGCGCCAGCAGCCAGTCTACCGGGACACTTAATGAAAAACTGTTTTTT.

Comment on this clonotype: A much larger clone lies one base from this, so it may be a read error. The chain has TRBV6-1 and TRBJ1-4; tentatively, D is TRBD1 (6 bases). The germline CDR1 and CDR2 sequences are MNHNS and SASEGT. This CDR3 has 14 amino acids. The CDR3 DNA is TGTGCCAGCAGCAAACAGGGAGTTAATGAAAAACGGTTTTTT. Its translation: CASSKQGVNEKRFF.

This clonotype was found a few times. One end of the junction is discordant with germline, which a read error may explain. The chain employs TRBV20-1 and TRBJ1-5; D not certain. The CDR3 extends over 15 amino acids. The germline gives CDR1 DFQATT, CDR2 SNEGSKA (reference sequence). CDR3 nucleotide sequence: TGCAGTGTTAGAGACACAACGGTCCGGGGTCAGCCCCAGCATTTT. Translation: CSVRDTTVRGQPQHF.

This clonotype was observed at least ten times. The J gene is TRBJ2-5, the V gene TRBV6-2 or TRBV6-3, with D tentatively TRBD2 (7 bases). Trimming took 6 bases from V and 5 from J, leaving 16 bases between them. CDR1 and CDR2 (germline): MNHEY, SVGEGT. This CDR3 comprises 14 residues. The chain's CDR3 is CASRRGGGGETQYF. Here the CDR3 DNA reads TGTGCCAGCAGACGGGGAGGGGGAGGGGAGACCCAGTACTTC.

This clonotype was recorded at least ten times. The chain is built from TRBV6-5 and TRBJ1-5; D is ambiguous. Germline V lookup: CDR1 MNHEY, CDR2 SVGAGI. This CDR3 has 13 amino acids. Between the trimmed V and J ends, which lost 2 bases and 7 bases, there was a span of 9 bases. The DNA of the CDR3 is TGTGCCAGCAGTTACACCGGAAAACAGCCCCAGCATTTT. The encoded protein is CASSYTGKQPQHF.

As to this clonotype: A much larger clone is a single base away; this may be a read error. This chain connects TRBV29-1 to TRBJ2-7, with D perhaps given as TRBD1 or TRBD2 (5 bases each). Trimming took off 5 bases at V and 7 bases at J, with 12 bases between the two ends. CDR3 size: 11 residues. From germline, CDR1 is SQVTM and CDR2 ANQGSEA. The CDR3 region is CSVLRGKEQYF. CDR3 coding DNA: TGCAGCGTTCTCCGGGGCAAAGAGCAGTACTTC.

The rearrangement joins TRBV20-1 to TRBJ1-3; D perhaps matches TRBD1 (5 bases). The V end was cut by 0 bases, the J end by 6 bases, with 15 bases between. The CDR3 has 15 residues. Germline lookup yields CDR1 DFQATT and CDR2 SNEGSKA (reference sequence). The CDR3 region has the DNA TGCAGTGCTAGAGATGCCGGCCAGGGCGTAAACACCATATATTTT. Translating gives CSARDAGQGVNTIYF.

This clonotype appeared many times. The genes are TRBV3-1 and TRBJ1-5; tentative D call: TRBD1 (5 bases). Germline-derived CDR1 and CDR2 are LGHDT and YNNKEL (reference sequence). The CDR3 has 15 amino acids. Trimming stripped 2 bases from V and 5 bases from J, with 13 bases between. The CDR3 here is CASSQFFAGDQPQHF. The CDR3 DNA reads as TGTGCCAGCAGCCAATTTTTTGCGGGGGATCAGCCCCAGCATTTT. The whole variable domain, remainder taken from reference TRBV3-1 and TRBJ1-5, is DTAVSQTPKYLVTQMGNDKSIKCEQNLGHDTMYWYKQDSKKFLKIMFSYNNKELIINETVPNRFSPKSPDKAHLNLHINSLELGDSAVYFCASSQFFAGDQPQHFGDGTRLSIL.

As to this clonotype: With a much larger clone just one base away, this may be a read error. V is TRBV6-5 and J is TRBJ2-4; TRBD2 matches 12 bases. The V and J ends lost 4 bases and 13 bases, in that order; junction bases with no gene match: 11. The germline V gene has CDR1 MNHEY and CDR2 SVGAGI. CDR3 size: 15 residues. The CDR3 here is CASSLTSGGHYGQYF. The CDR3 DNA follows: TGTGCCAGCAGTTTGACTAGCGGGGGCCATTACGGGCAGTACTTC.

This chain uses TRBV3-1 with TRBJ2-3, with TRBD1 matching over 10 bases. V was pared by 3 bases and J by 5 bases, with 5 bases of the junction left unmatched. The CDR3 consists of 15 residues. CDR1 and CDR2 (germline): LGHDT, YNNKEL (reference sequence). CDR3 in DNA: TGTGCCAGCAGCCATCCCGACAGGGGGCTAGATACGCAGTATTTT. This translates into CASSHPDRGLDTQYF.

This clonotype was detected ten times or more. This chain joins TRBV29-1 and TRBJ2-7; 9 positions match TRBD1. Germline CDR1 SQVTM, CDR2 ANQGSEA. After removal of 1 base from V and 3 bases from J, the junction contained 1 base not matched to a gene. CDR3 length: 13 residues. For the CDR3, the DNA is TGCAGCGTTGAAGCGGGACAGGGCTACGAGCAGTACTTC. This gives the protein CSVEAGQGYEQYF.

The chain employs TRBV12-3 or TRBV12-4 and TRBJ2-2, with D tentatively TRBD1 (6 bases). This CDR3 is 15 amino acids long. Trimming left V 5 bases short and J 4 bases short, with 14 bases between. The chain's CDR3 is CASSPPRGTTGELFF. The CDR3 coding sequence is TGTGCCAGCAGTCCCCCTAGGGGGACCACCGGGGAGCTGTTTTTT.

This clonotype was seen a few times. V is TRBV14 and J is TRBJ2-1, with D perhaps TRBD1 or TRBD2 (5 bases each). The CDR3 sequence is 13 residues long. The germline CDR1 and CDR2 sequences are SGHDN and FVKESK. Trimming stripped 4 bases from V and 10 bases from J, with 14 bases between. The CDR3 loop is CASSRDLPYEQFF. The DNA for the CDR3 is TGTGCCAGCAGCCGGGACCTACCCTACGAGCAGTTCTTC.

This clonotype was seen more than once but under ten times. The CDR3 DNA follows: TGTGCCACCAGTAGCAGCGGGGGGGCCAATGAGCAGTACTTC. Translation: CATSSSGGANEQYF. This sequence joins TRBV24-1 and TRBJ2-5; 10 nucleotides agree with TRBD2. Trimming took 6 bases from V and 11 from J; bases not matched to a gene: 11. Looked up from germline, CDR1 is KGHDR and CDR2 is SFDVKD. This CDR3 is 14 amino acids long.

This clonotype was counted ten times or more. This sequence joins TRBV7-2 and TRBJ1-4, with 7 bases lining up with TRBD1. This CDR3 has 15 amino acids. Looked up from germline, CDR1 is SGHTA and CDR2 is FQGNSA. V shed 4 bases, J shed 3 bases, and the junction held 5 bases outside the gene matches. CDR3 sequence reads: CASSYLQGSNEKLFF. Here the CDR3 DNA reads TGTGCCAGCAGCTACCTACAGGGGTCTAATGAAAAACTGTTTTTT.

The V and J genes are TRBV7-9 and TRBJ1-1; D is possibly TRBD1 (6 bases). Per germline, CDR1 SEHNR and CDR2 FQNEAQ (reference sequence). V shed 5 bases and J shed 5 bases, with 18 bases lying between them. The CDR3 covers 15 residues. Written as DNA, the CDR3 is TGTGCCAGCAGCCCAATGCTGCAGGGGTGGACTGAAGCTTTCTTT. This codes for CASSPMLQGWTEAFF. Supplemented by reference TRBV7-9 and TRBJ1-1, the full variable domain reads DTGVSQNPRHKITKRGQNVTFRCDPISEHNRLYWYRQTLGQGPEFLTYFQNEAQLEKSRLLSDRFSAERPKGSFSTLEIQRTEQGDSAMYLCASSPMLQGWTEAFFGQGTRLTVV.

Many counts were recorded for this clonotype. A much larger clone differs by one base, so this may be a read error. The V gene is TRBV9, the J gene TRBJ2-1; the match to TRBD1 covers 8 bases. The DNA end lines up better with TRBJ2-7; the J call may be wrong. The CDR3 consists of 15 residues. Germline V gene lookup returns CDR1 SGDLS and CDR2 YYNGEE. This CDR3 reads CASSAGAGGYNEQYF. CDR3 DNA: TGTGCCAGCAGCGCCGGGGCAGGGGGCTACAATGAGCAGTACTTC.